This passage covers 17 T cell receptor beta chains from one sample sequenced in a study of shared clonotypes between healthy human individuals. TCRdb keeps only in-frame clones here, not all; method: immunoSEQ multiplex PCR. The sample has around 200,000 clones, roughly 93% seen once. Sequencing was done on a sample of naive CD4+ T cells sorted from blood. The subset denotes: CD45RA+ positively selected. Receptors were obtained from a woman aged 25-40 years in good health.

This chain connects TRBV13 to TRBJ2-5; no definite D call. Trimming took off 3 bases at V and 1 base at J, with 9 bases between the two ends. The CDR3 is made up of 14 amino acids. Germline values: CDR1 PRHDT, CDR2 FYEKMQ (reference sequence). The CDR3 coding sequence is TGTGCCAGCAGCTTGGGCTTGGGCCAAGAGACCCAGTACTTC. Its translation: CASSLGLGQETQYF.

The rearrangement uses TRBV6-6 and TRBJ2-6, with D possibly matching TRBD2 (6 bases). The CDR3 runs to 16 residues. Trimming cost V 6 bases and J 3 bases, with 15 bases left between them. Germline-derived CDR1 and CDR2 are MNHNY and SVGAGI (reference sequence). The CDR3 nucleotides are TGTGCCAGCAGCAAACATACTAGCTTTGGGGCCAACGTCCTGACTTTC. Its translation: CASSKHTSFGANVLTF.

This clone was counted only a few times. The CDR3: CASSFSGSQGEQYF. The CDR3 DNA follows: TGTGCCAGCAGTTTTAGCGGGAGTCAGGGCGAGCAGTACTTC. The chain couples TRBV27 to TRBJ2-7, with 9 positions matching TRBD2. The CDR3 is made up of 14 amino acids. Trimming at V came to 3 bases and at J to 6 bases, leaving 6 bases not matched to a gene. Germline loops: CDR1 MNHEY, CDR2 SMNVEV (reference sequence).

This clone was detected once. V is TRBV6-1 and J is TRBJ2-7, with TRBD1 matching 7 bases. From germline, CDR1 is MNHNS and CDR2 SASEGT. J was trimmed by 0 bases and V by 6 bases; bases with no gene match: 5. The length of the CDR3 is 14 residues. CDR3 loop: CASRRGLSSYEQYF. The CDR3 DNA reads TGTGCCAGCAGGAGGGGGCTGAGCTCCTACGAGCAGTACTTC.

The genes are TRBV5-4 and TRBJ2-3, with 7 bases aligning to TRBD2. V lost 0 bases and J lost 3; bases outside the gene matches: 4. Germline-derived CDR1 and CDR2 are SGHNT and YYREEE (reference sequence). The CDR3 spans 15 residues. The CDR3 DNA is TGTGCCAGCAGCTTGGATTGGCGGGGGACAGATACGCAGTATTTT. Protein sequence: CASSLDWRGTDTQYF.

The chain joins TRBV7-9 to TRBJ1-4, with 7 positions matching TRBD1. The length of the CDR3 is 18 residues. Trimming took 0 bases from V and 2 from J; bases not matched to a gene: 9. CDR1 SEHNR and CDR2 FQNEAQ come from the germline V gene (reference sequence). CDR3 in amino acids: CASSLARQGLWTNEKLFF. DNA of the CDR3: TGTGCCAGCAGCTTAGCCCGACAGGGTCTGTGGACTAATGAAAAACTGTTTTTT.

Only one count was recorded for this clone. The chain is built from TRBV18 and TRBJ1-3; a possible D gene is TRBD1 (5 bases). There are 17 residues in the CDR3. CDR1 KGHSH and CDR2 LQKENI come from the germline V gene. Trimming took 3 bases from V and 4 from J, leaving 19 bases between them. The CDR3 DNA sequence: TGTGCCAGCTCACCGGTAGGGACCGACCCATTCGGAAACACCATATATTTT. Encoded protein: CASSPVGTDPFGNTIYF.

The chain has TRBV4-1 and TRBJ1-2; no clear D. With 1 base removed from V and 8 bases from J, the gap between germline ends came to 11 bases. Germline V CDR1 and CDR2: MGHRA, YSYEKL. The CDR3 contains 13 residues. CDR3 amino acids: CASSQVNSRGYTF. The DNA of the CDR3 is TGCGCCAGCAGCCAAGTAAACAGTCGGGGCTACACCTTC.

The CDR3 sequence: CASSLDRTSGSTCSYEQYF. The CDR3 DNA follows: TGTGCCAGCAGCTTAGATAGGACTAGCGGGTCCACCTGCTCCTACGAGCAGTACTTC. V is TRBV11-3 and J is TRBJ2-7; 11 positions agree with TRBD2. This CDR3 spans 19 amino acids. Germline V gene sequence: CDR1 SGHNT, CDR2 YENEEA. V shed 0 bases, J shed 0 bases, and the junction held 10 bases outside the gene matches.

The chain couples TRBV14 to TRBJ2-2; a possible D gene is TRBD1 (5 bases). The CDR3 has 16 amino acids. The germline V gene has CDR1 SGHDN and CDR2 FVKESK. Deletions cut 0 bases from V and 6 bases from J, with 14 bases between. The CDR3 bases are TGTGCCAGCAGCCAAGATCTGGGCAGGGTGGCCGGGGAGCTGTTTTTT. This encodes CASSQDLGRVAGELFF.

The chain couples TRBV6-1 to TRBJ2-7; 8 bases line up with TRBD2. The CDR3 is 14 amino acids. The junction had 1 base not matched to a gene; V was cut back by 3 bases and J by 0 bases. CDR1 is MNHNS, CDR2 SASEGT, per germline. The DNA for the CDR3 is TGTGCCAGCAGTGACGGGACTAGCTCCTACGAGCAGTACTTC. Translated, it gives CASSDGTSSYEQYF.

V usage is TRBV2 and J usage is TRBJ2-5; weak D call: TRBD2 (5 bases). Germline values: CDR1 SNHLY, CDR2 FYNNEI. The V and J ends lost 2 bases and 0 bases respectively, with 16 bases between them. This CDR3 spans 17 amino acids. CDR3 DNA: TGTGCCAGCAGTGAAAATTGGGATTGGGAGTACCAAGAGACCCAGTACTTC. Translating it yields CASSENWDWEYQETQYF.

J is TRBJ2-7 and V is TRBV7-7; 10 nucleotides match TRBD2. CDR1 and CDR2 from the germline V gene are SSHAT and FNYEAQ (reference sequence). CDR3 length equals 15 residues. The V segment lost 0 bases and the J segment 5 bases; nucleotides outside the gene matches: 4. CDR3 sequence (DNA): TGTGCCAGCAGCTTAGCCCTAGCGGGAGCACACGAGCAGTACTTC. This encodes CASSLALAGAHEQYF.

The chain recombines TRBV28 with TRBJ2-5; D possibly corresponds to TRBD1 (5 bases). The end of the DNA aligns better with TRBJ2-7, so the J call may be wrong. Germline CDR1 and CDR2: MDHEN and SYDVKM. This CDR3 is 14 amino acids long. CDR3 residues: CASNSPSQGHEQYF. CDR3 sequence (DNA): TGTGCCAGTAACTCGCCCAGCCAGGGCCACGAGCAGTACTTC.

This clone appeared a single time. The V call is TRBV9, the J call TRBJ2-5; D is unclear. V lost 0 bases, J lost 7 bases, and 7 bases lay in between. Germline CDR1 reads SGDLS; CDR2 reads YYNGEE. The CDR3 has 12 residues. The CDR3 region has the DNA TGTGCCAGCAGCGTAGAAGGGTTGACCCAGTACTTC. Its translation: CASSVEGLTQYF.

The J gene is TRBJ1-2, the V gene TRBV7-2, with D perhaps TRBD1 (6 bases). CDR3 size: 14 residues. The germline V gene encodes CDR1 SGHTA and CDR2 FQGNSA. Trimming stripped 3 bases from V and 0 bases from J, with 8 bases between. This chain's CDR3 is CASSFGQTNYGYTF. CDR3 in DNA: TGTGCCAGCAGCTTCGGACAGACTAACTATGGCTACACCTTC.

V is TRBV11-3 and J is TRBJ2-1; 7 bases agree with TRBD1. Per the germline V gene, CDR1 is SGHNT and CDR2 is YENEEA. CDR3 length equals 11 residues. V shed 5 bases, J shed 8 bases, and the junction held 0 bases outside the gene matches. The CDR3 DNA follows: TGTGCCAGCAGCACAGGGGATGAGCAGTTCTTC. Protein sequence: CASSTGDEQFF.